The 28 T cell receptor beta chains presented below share a single source sample, sequenced in a study of T-cell reconstitution after alpha-beta-depleted transplantation in children. Antigen specificity for these receptors is unknown. The library targeted TCRbeta and was prepared with unique molecular identifiers. TCRdb re-called the PCR reads with MiXCR, one entry per CDR3 protein. In the table there are hundreds of thousands of distinct CDR3 sequences, about 7.3% of which are singletons. Study results and limitations: Hyperexpanded clones declined; after one year, newly produced T cells mostly supplied diversity.

The sequenced sample was peripheral blood, obtained 360 days after TCRalphabeta/CD19-depleted stem cell transplant. All receptors derive from a female patient aged 2 to 10 who had a stem cell transplant for Fanconi anemia, so the T cells may come from the graft donor.

This clonotype has at least ten counts. The chain links TRBV7-9 to TRBJ2-7; D is perhaps TRBD1 or TRBD2 (5 bases each). CDR1 SEHNR and CDR2 FQNEAQ come from the germline V gene (reference sequence). V lost 2 bases to trimming and J lost 6 bases, with 8 bases between them. The CDR3 extends over 12 amino acids. The CDR3 region is CASSLWGSEQYV. The CDR3 region has the DNA TGTGCCAGCAGCTTATGGGGGAGCGAGCAGTACGTC.

This clonotype was counted ten times or more. The chain employs TRBV20-1 and TRBJ2-3; 8 positions match TRBD2. The CDR3 runs to 17 residues. CDR1 DFQATT and CDR2 SNEGSKA come from the germline V gene (reference sequence). The V and J ends lost 4 bases and 2 bases, in that order; junction bases with no gene match: 14. CDR3 in DNA: TGCAGTGCTACGGAGGGACTAGTTGGCACCACCACAGATACGCAGTATTTT. This translates into CSATEGLVGTTTDTQYF.

This clonotype appeared many times. This rearrangement joins TRBV25-1 to TRBJ1-1, with 7 bases identical to TRBD1. V trimming: 0 bases; J trimming: 7 bases; junction bases outside the gene matches: 2. This CDR3 is 13 amino acids long. Germline V gene data show CDR1 as MGHDK and CDR2 as SYGVNS. As DNA, the CDR3 is TGTGCCAGCAGTGAATATGGGACAGTTGAAGCTTTCTTT. Protein sequence: CASSEYGTVEAFF.

CDR3 nucleotides: TGTGCCAGCAGTTACAGCCCCCGGGGACAGGGTAGAAGGGACGAGCAGTACGTC. It translates to CASSYSPRGQGRRDEQYV. The rearrangement uses TRBV6-2 or TRBV6-3 and TRBJ2-7; 9 positions agree with TRBD1. The V and J ends lost 2 bases and 5 bases, in that order; junction bases with no gene match: 16. There are 18 residues in the CDR3. Germline V gene sequence: CDR1 MNHEY, CDR2 SVGEGT.

The chain links TRBV7-8 to TRBJ2-3; D tentatively fits TRBD1 or TRBD2 (5 bases each). Per the germline V gene, CDR1 is SGHVS and CDR2 is FQNEAQ. Trimming took 5 bases from V and 0 from J, leaving 18 bases between them. The CDR3 spans 17 residues. The CDR3 region is CASSLHGAGVSTDTQYF. CDR3 nucleotides: TGTGCCAGCAGCCTTCATGGGGCGGGCGTGAGCACAGATACGCAGTATTTT. The whole variable domain, remainder taken from reference TRBV7-8 and TRBJ2-3, is GAGVSQSPRYKVAKRGQDVALRCDPISGHVSLFWYQQALGQGPEFLTYFQNEAQLDKSGLPSDRFFAERPEGSVSTLKIQRTQQEDSAVYLCASSLHGAGVSTDTQYFGPGTRLTVL.

In this sample, this clonotype turned up many times. The rearrangement links TRBV12-3 or TRBV12-4 to TRBJ1-1, with D tentatively TRBD1 (6 bases). The CDR3 is 15 amino acids. V gave up 2 bases and J gave up 7 bases, with 17 bases separating them. The CDR3 DNA follows: TGTGCCAGCAGTTTACGGGCGGGGGCAGGGCTTGAAGCTTTCTTT. Translated: CASSLRAGAGLEAFF.

This clonotype was seen ten or more times. CDR3: CAISEQRTAHNEQFF. For the CDR3, the DNA is TGTGCCATCAGTGAGCAACGGACAGCCCACAATGAGCAGTTCTTC. The genes are TRBV10-3 and TRBJ2-1; D may be TRBD1 (6 bases). This CDR3 is 15 amino acids long. The V gene's germline CDR1 is ENHRY and CDR2 SYGVKD. V lost 2 bases, J lost 5 bases, and 13 bases lay in between.

This clonotype has at least ten counts. The V call is TRBV5-5, the J call TRBJ2-1; D not certain. In germline, CDR1 is SGHKS, CDR2 YYEKEE (reference sequence). The CDR3 is made up of 13 amino acids. The V gene lost 2 bases and the J gene lost 7 bases, with 10 bases spanning the gap. CDR3 protein: CASSFVRRNEQFF. Here the CDR3 DNA reads TGTGCCAGCAGCTTTGTTCGTCGGAATGAGCAGTTCTTC.

The rearrangement uses TRBV6-1 and TRBJ2-3, with 9 bases matching TRBD2. V lost 8 bases and J lost 5; bases outside the gene matches: 8. The CDR3 consists of 14 residues. The germline V gene has CDR1 MNHNS and CDR2 SASEGT. The CDR3 region has the DNA TGTGCCAGCGACGTAGCGGGAGTAAGAGATACGCAGTATTTT. Translated: CASDVAGVRDTQYF.

This clonotype was detected ten times or more. The gene calls are TRBV18 and TRBJ1-1, with unresolved D. The V end was cut by 0 bases, the J end by 0 bases, with 11 bases between. From germline, CDR1 is KGHSH and CDR2 LQKENI. The CDR3 is made up of 16 amino acids. CDR3 protein: CASSPPGARMNTEAFF. Written as DNA, the CDR3 is TGTGCCAGCTCACCACCGGGAGCCCGAATGAACACTGAAGCTTTCTTT.

This clonotype has at least ten counts. The rearrangement links TRBV7-8 to TRBJ1-1; 8 positions agree with TRBD1. This CDR3 is built from 15 residues. V lost 4 bases, J lost 1 base, and 5 bases stayed unmatched. CDR1 is SGHVS, CDR2 FQNEAQ, per germline. CDR3 DNA: TGTGCCAGCAGCTGGATTGGGACAGGGAACACTGAAGCTTTCTTT. Translation: CASSWIGTGNTEAFF.

This clonotype was recorded many times. This sequence joins TRBV6-5 and TRBJ1-6; D not resolved. With 2 bases removed from V and 7 bases from J, the gap between germline ends came to 12 bases. Germline CDR1 and CDR2: MNHEY and SVGAGI. CDR3 length equals 15 residues. The CDR3 loop is CASSYAEVANSPLHF. DNA for the CDR3: TGTGCCAGCAGTTACGCGGAGGTCGCCAATTCACCCCTCCACTTT.

A word on this clonotype: Being one base from a much bigger clone, this may be a read error. The chain is built from TRBV5-1 and TRBJ2-3; 14 positions agree with TRBD2. Germline V lookup: CDR1 SGHRS, CDR2 YFSETQ. The CDR3 has 16 amino acids. The CDR3 coding sequence is TGCGCCAACAGCCAGGGACTAGCGGGAGGCACAGATACGCAGTATTTT. Translating it yields CANSQGLAGGTDTQYF. Full variable domain (missing parts from reference TRBV5-1 and TRBJ2-3): KAGVTQTPRYLIKTRGQQVTLSCSPISGHRSVSWYQQTPGQGLQFLFEYFSETQRNKGNFPGRFSGRQFSNSRSEMNVSTLELGDSALYLCANSQGLAGGTDTQYFGPGTRLTVL.

In its sample, this clonotype was seen many times. This chain joins TRBV5-1 and TRBJ2-1; D call uncertain. The V end was cut by 4 bases, the J end by 0 bases, with 11 bases between. This CDR3 has 15 amino acids. Germline loops: CDR1 SGHRS, CDR2 YFSETQ. The CDR3 is CASSPDSSSYNEQFF. The CDR3 DNA follows: TGCGCCAGCAGCCCTGACTCGAGCTCCTACAATGAGCAGTTCTTC.

This clonotype was counted between two and nine times. This chain links TRBV4-3 with TRBJ1-4; a weak D match, TRBD1 (5 bases). CDR1 and CDR2 from the germline V gene are LGHNA and YSLEER. The CDR3 contains 14 residues. The V gene lost 0 bases and the J gene lost 8 bases, with 10 bases spanning the gap. CDR3 DNA sequence: TGCGCCAGCAGCCAAGAGCAGGGAGGCGAAAAACTGTTTTTT. Its protein is CASSQEQGGEKLFF.

The chain has TRBV7-9 and TRBJ2-7, with 7 bases lining up with TRBD2. V trimming: 3 bases; J trimming: 3 bases; junction bases outside the gene matches: 5. Germline V gives CDR1 SEHNR, CDR2 FQNEAQ (reference sequence). The CDR3 sequence is 14 residues long. The CDR3 DNA sequence: TGTGCCAGCAGCTTTAGCGGGTCGGACTACGAGCAGTACTTC. Amino acids: CASSFSGSDYEQYF.

This clonotype has only a few counts. The rearrangement uses TRBV18 and TRBJ2-1; TRBD2 is a possible D gene (6 bases). V lost 0 bases, J lost 1 base, and 13 bases lay in between. Germline values: CDR1 KGHSH, CDR2 LQKENI. The CDR3 runs 17 residues. CDR3 region: CASSPPARGSSYNEQFF. CDR3 in DNA: TGTGCCAGCTCACCACCGGCGCGGGGTAGTTCCTACAATGAGCAGTTCTTC.

V is TRBV11-1 and J is TRBJ2-1, with 14 bases matching TRBD2. With 0 bases clipped from V and 0 bases from J, the junction kept 13 bases outside the gene matches. Per germline, CDR1 SGHAT and CDR2 FQDESV (reference sequence). CDR3 length: 22 amino acids. CDR3 loop: CASSLAIMTSGGAGRSYNEQFF. The CDR3 DNA reads TGTGCCAGCAGCTTAGCGATCATGACTAGCGGGGGGGCCGGGCGCTCCTACAATGAGCAGTTCTTC.

This clonotype occurred many times. CDR3 sequence reads: CASSIRTGGSEQYF. The CDR3 DNA follows: TGTGCCAGCAGTATCCGGACAGGGGGTTCCGAGCAGTACTTC. The chain recombines TRBV12-3 or TRBV12-4 with TRBJ2-7; 10 nucleotides match TRBD1. Germline trimming cut 5 bases from V and 6 bases from J; bases unmatched to any gene: 7. The CDR3 spans 14 residues.

This clonotype occurred many times. The rearrangement joins TRBV2 to TRBJ2-6; unclear D gene. The germline V and J ends were trimmed by 8 bases and 0 bases, with 11 bases remaining between them. In germline, CDR1 is SNHLY, CDR2 FYNNEI. The CDR3 loop spans 15 amino acids. This CDR3 reads CASSPSISGANVLTF. For the CDR3, the DNA is TGTGCCAGCTCCCCTTCGATCTCTGGGGCCAACGTCCTGACTTTC.

The count of this clonotype is one. Given a much more abundant clone one base away, this may be a read error. The missing conserved phenylalanine or tryptophan at the end of this CDR3 makes a read error likely. The genes are TRBV12-3 or TRBV12-4 and TRBJ2-5; D may be TRBD2 (6 bases). The CDR3 has 14 amino acids. Trimming removed 4 bases from V and 5 bases from J, with 14 bases in between. In DNA, the CDR3 is TGTGCCAGCAGTTCGACTAGTTTCGCGGAGACCCAGTACCTC. Protein sequence: CASSSTSFAETQYL.

This chain connects TRBV6-2 or TRBV6-3 to TRBJ2-1; D uncertain. The CDR3 sequence is 15 residues long. Trimming cost V 1 base and J 2 bases, with 9 bases left between them. CDR1 MNHEY and CDR2 SVGEGT come from the germline V gene. The CDR3: CASSYWSAPYNEQFF. The CDR3 coding sequence is TGTGCCAGCAGTTACTGGAGCGCCCCCTACAATGAGCAGTTCTTC.

This clonotype was seen a few times. The chain has TRBV7-2 and TRBJ1-6, with D tentatively TRBD1 (5 bases). V dropped 5 bases and J dropped 5 bases, with 16 bases sitting between them. The CDR3 consists of 16 residues. In germline, CDR1 is SGHTA, CDR2 FQGNSA. The DNA for the CDR3 is TGTGCCAGCAGCCAACAGGTCGGGGGTCATAATTCACCCCTCCACTTT. Translation: CASSQQVGGHNSPLHF.

This clonotype was found many times. This chain connects TRBV2 to TRBJ2-7; D is unclear. The V gene lost 5 bases and the J gene lost 4 bases, with 12 bases spanning the gap. This CDR3 has 13 amino acids. Germline V CDR1 and CDR2: SNHLY, FYNNEI. CDR3 amino acids: CASSSTLIYEQYF. The DNA for the CDR3 is TGTGCCAGCAGTTCCACATTGATTTACGAGCAGTACTTC.

V and J are TRBV30 and TRBJ2-7, with TRBD1 matching 9 bases. Germline V gene sequence: CDR1 GTSNPN, CDR2 SVGIG (reference sequence). The CDR3 consists of 15 residues. V was pared by 3 bases and J by 2 bases, with 8 bases of the junction left unmatched. CDR3: CAWSPGQGIPYEQYF. CDR3 DNA: TGTGCCTGGAGCCCGGGACAGGGTATACCCTACGAGCAGTACTTC.

There are many counts of this clonotype. J is TRBJ1-3 and V is TRBV4-2; no reliable D call. Trimming removed 0 bases from V and 4 bases from J, with 10 bases in between. Germline V gene data show CDR1 as LGHNA and CDR2 as YNFKEQ. This CDR3 comprises 15 residues. In DNA form, the CDR3 reads TGTGCCAGCAGCCAAGAAACAACGTCGGGAAACACCATATATTTT. Protein sequence: CASSQETTSGNTIYF.

The chain recombines TRBV14 with TRBJ2-2; the D is unclear. The CDR3 is 13 residues long. The germline gives CDR1 SGHDN, CDR2 FVKESK. Trimming shortened V by 4 bases and J by 5 bases, and 8 bases separated the two germline ends. For the CDR3, the DNA is TGTGCCAGCAGCCTAAAAGGGACCGGGGAGCTGTTTTTT. This translates into CASSLKGTGELFF.

This clonotype was detected many times. This chain links TRBV19 with TRBJ1-6; D might be TRBD1 (5 bases). The CDR3 covers 18 residues. The germline V gene encodes CDR1 LNHDA and CDR2 SQIVND (reference sequence). V shed 6 bases and J shed 1 base, with 19 bases lying between them. CDR3 in amino acids: CASRRYLEKGSYNSPLHF. CDR3 sequence (DNA): TGTGCCAGTAGGAGGTATCTCGAGAAGGGGTCCTATAATTCACCCCTCCACTTT.